This TCR beta chain was identified during a study of blood T cell repertoires in COVID-19. In germline, CDR1 is LNHDA, CDR2 SQIVND (reference sequence). The CDR3 loop spans 15 amino acids. V lost 3 bases to trimming and J lost 6 bases; unmatched junction nucleotides: 11. This table comes from immunoSEQ multiplex PCR, and its TCRdb copy is limited to in-frame clones, with some not included. The repertoire consists of around 250,000 clones, with roughly 91% occurring once and the leading ten covering under 5%. Sequencing used PBMCs or T cells enriched from blood (not recorded which). V is TRBV19 and J is TRBJ2-7; the match to TRBD2 covers 7 bases. The TCR comes from a woman in her twenties or thirties who had recovered from COVID-19. In DNA, the CDR3 is TGTGCCAGTAGTATGGGAGGGAAGCCCCCCCTCGAGCAGTACTTC. It translates to CASSMGGKPPLEQYF.